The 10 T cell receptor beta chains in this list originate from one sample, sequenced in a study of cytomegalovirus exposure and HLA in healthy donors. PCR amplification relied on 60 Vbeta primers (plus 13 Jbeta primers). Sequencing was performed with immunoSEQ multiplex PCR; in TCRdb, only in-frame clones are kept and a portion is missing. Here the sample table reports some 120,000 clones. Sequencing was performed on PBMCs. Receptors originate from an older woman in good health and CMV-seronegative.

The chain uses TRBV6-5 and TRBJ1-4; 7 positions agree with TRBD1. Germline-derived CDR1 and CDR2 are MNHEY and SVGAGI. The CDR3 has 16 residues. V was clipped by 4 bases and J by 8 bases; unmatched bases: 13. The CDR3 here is CASSSSRQGRLEKLFF. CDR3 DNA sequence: TGTGCCAGCAGTTCCTCCCGACAGGGTCGCTTGGAAAAACTGTTTTTT.

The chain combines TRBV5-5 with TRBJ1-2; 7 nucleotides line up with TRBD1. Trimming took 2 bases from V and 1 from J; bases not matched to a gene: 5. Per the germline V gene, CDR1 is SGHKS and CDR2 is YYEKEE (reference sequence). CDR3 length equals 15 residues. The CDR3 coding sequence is TGTGCCAGCAGCTTCCGGGACAGCCTTAACTATGGCTACACCTTC. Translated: CASSFRDSLNYGYTF.

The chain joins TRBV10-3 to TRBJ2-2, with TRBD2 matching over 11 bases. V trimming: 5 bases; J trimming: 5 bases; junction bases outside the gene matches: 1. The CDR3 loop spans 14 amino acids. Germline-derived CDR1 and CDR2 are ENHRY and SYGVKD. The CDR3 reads CAISWTSGTGELFF. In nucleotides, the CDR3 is TGTGCCATCAGTTGGACTAGCGGGACCGGGGAGCTGTTTTTT.

CDR3 bases: TGTGCCAGCAGCGTTAAGCGGGAGAGTCACACCGGGGAGCTGTTTTTT. The encoded protein is CASSVKRESHTGELFF. The genes are TRBV9 and TRBJ2-2; 8 bases agree with TRBD2. CDR1 and CDR2 from the germline V gene are SGDLS and YYNGEE. The CDR3 is made up of 16 amino acids. The ends lost 2 bases at V and 3 bases at J; junction bases unmatched: 6.

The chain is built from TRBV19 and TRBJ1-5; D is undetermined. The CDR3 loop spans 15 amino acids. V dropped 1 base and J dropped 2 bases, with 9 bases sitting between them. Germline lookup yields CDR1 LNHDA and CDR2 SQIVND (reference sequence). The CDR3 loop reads CASSIAGRRNQPQHF. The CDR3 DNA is TGTGCCAGTAGTATAGCGGGGAGGCGCAATCAGCCCCAGCATTTT.

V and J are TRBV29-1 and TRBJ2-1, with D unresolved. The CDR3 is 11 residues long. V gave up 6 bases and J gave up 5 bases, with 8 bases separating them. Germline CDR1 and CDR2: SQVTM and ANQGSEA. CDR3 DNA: TGCAGCGTGCAGGTCGACAATGAGCAGTTCTTC. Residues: CSVQVDNEQFF.

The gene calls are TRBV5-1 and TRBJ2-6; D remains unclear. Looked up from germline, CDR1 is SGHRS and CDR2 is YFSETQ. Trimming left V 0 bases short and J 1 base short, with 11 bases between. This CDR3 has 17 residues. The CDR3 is CASSLAAGSSGANVLTF. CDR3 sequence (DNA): TGCGCCAGCAGCTTGGCGGCAGGAAGTTCTGGGGCCAACGTCCTGACTTTC.

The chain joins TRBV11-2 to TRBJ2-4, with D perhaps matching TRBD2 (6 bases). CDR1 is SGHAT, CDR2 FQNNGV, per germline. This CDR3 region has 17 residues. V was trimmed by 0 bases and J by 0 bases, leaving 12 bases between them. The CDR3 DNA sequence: TGTGCCAGCAGCTTAGAAAGACTAGAGCGAGCCAAAAACATTCAGTACTTC. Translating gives CASSLERLERAKNIQYF. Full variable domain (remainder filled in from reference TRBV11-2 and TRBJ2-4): EAGVAQSPRYKIIEKRQSVAFWCNPISGHATLYWYQQILGQGPKLLIQFQNNGVVDDSQLPKDRFSAERLKGVDSTLKIQPAKLEDSAVYLCASSLERLERAKNIQYFGAGTRLSVL.

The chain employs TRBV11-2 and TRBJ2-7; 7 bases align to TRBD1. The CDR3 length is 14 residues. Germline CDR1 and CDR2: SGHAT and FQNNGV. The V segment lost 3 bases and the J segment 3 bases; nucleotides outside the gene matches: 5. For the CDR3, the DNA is TGTGCCAGCAGCTTGAGCCAGGGGGACTACGAGCAGTACTTC. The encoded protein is CASSLSQGDYEQYF.

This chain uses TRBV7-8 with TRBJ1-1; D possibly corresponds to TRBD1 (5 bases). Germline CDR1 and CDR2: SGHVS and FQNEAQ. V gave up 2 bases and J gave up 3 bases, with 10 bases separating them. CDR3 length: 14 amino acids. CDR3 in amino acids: CASSLFRGDTEAFF. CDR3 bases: TGTGCCAGCAGCTTATTTAGGGGTGACACTGAAGCTTTCTTT.